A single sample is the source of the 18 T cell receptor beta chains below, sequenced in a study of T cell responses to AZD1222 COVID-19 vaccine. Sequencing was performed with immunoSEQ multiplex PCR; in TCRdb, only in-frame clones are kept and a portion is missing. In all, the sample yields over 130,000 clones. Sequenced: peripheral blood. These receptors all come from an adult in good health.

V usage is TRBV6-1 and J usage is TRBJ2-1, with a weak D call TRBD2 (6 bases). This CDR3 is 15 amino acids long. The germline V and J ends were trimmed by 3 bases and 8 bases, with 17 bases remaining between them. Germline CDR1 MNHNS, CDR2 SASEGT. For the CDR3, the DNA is TGTGCCAGCAGTGACGGGGGTGGACCGTCCTATGAGCAGTTCTTC. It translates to CASSDGGGPSYEQFF.

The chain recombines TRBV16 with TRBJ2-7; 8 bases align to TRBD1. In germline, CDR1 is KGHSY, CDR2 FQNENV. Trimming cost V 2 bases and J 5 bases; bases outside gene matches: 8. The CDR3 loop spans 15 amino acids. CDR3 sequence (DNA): TGTGCCAGCAGCCAAGGACAGGGACTTTGGAACGAGCAGTACTTC. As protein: CASSQGQGLWNEQYF.

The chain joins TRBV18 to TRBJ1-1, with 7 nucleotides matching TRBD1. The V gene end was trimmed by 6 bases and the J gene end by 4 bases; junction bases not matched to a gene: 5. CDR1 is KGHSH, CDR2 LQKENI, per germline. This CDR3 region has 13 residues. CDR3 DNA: TGTGCCAGCTCCCGAGGGACAGTCACTGAAGCTTTCTTT. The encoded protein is CASSRGTVTEAFF.

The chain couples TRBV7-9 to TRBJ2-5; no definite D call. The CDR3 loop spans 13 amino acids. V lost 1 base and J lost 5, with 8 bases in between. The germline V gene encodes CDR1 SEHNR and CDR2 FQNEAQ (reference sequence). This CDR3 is CASSLVGFETQYF. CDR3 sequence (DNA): TGTGCCAGCAGCTTAGTGGGGTTCGAGACCCAGTACTTC.

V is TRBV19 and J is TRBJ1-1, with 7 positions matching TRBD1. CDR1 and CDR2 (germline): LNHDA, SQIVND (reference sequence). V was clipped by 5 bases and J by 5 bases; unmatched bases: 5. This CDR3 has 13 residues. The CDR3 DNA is TGTGCCAGTAGTGTAAACAGGGGTACTGAAGCTTTCTTT. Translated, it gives CASSVNRGTEAFF.

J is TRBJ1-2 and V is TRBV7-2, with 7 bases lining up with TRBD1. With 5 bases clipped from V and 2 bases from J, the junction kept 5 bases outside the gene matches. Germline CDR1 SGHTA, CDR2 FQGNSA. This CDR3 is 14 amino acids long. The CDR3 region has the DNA TGTGCCAGCAGCCCTAGACAGGGCAACTATGGCTACACCTTC. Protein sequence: CASSPRQGNYGYTF.

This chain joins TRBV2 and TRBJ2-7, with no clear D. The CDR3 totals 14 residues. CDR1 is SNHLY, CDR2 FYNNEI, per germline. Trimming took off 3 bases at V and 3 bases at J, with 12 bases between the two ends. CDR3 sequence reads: CASSDSDGFYEQYF. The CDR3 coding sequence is TGTGCCAGCAGTGATTCGGACGGATTCTACGAGCAGTACTTC.

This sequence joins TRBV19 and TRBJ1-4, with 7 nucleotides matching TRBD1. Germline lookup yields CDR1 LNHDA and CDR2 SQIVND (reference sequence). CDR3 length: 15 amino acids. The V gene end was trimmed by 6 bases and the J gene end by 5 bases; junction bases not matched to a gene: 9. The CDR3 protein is CASSSLATGNEKLFF. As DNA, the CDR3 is TGTGCCAGTAGCTCCTTGGCGACAGGGAATGAAAAACTGTTTTTT. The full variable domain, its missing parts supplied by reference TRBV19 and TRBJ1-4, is DGGITQSPKYLFRKEGQNVTLSCEQNLNHDAMYWYRQDPGQGLRLIYYSQIVNDFQKGDIAEGYSVSREKKESFPLTVTSAQKNPTAFYLCASSSLATGNEKLFFGSGTQLSVL.

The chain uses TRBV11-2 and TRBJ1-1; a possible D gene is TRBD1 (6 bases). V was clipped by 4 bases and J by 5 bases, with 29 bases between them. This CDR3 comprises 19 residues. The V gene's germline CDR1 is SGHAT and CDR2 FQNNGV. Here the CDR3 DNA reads TGTGCCAGCAGCTACGGGATCTCAGGGGTCCCCTACCTCACGACTGAAGCTTTCTTT. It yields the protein CASSYGISGVPYLTTEAFF.

CDR3 region: CASSYADYNSPLHF. The CDR3 coding sequence is TGTGCCAGCAGTTACGCAGACTATAATTCACCCCTCCACTTT. This rearrangement joins TRBV6-2 or TRBV6-3 to TRBJ1-6; D is unresolved. The ends were cut back, 2 bases at V and 3 bases at J, with 5 bases in the middle. This CDR3 has 14 residues. The germline CDR1 and CDR2 sequences are MNHEY and SVGEGT.

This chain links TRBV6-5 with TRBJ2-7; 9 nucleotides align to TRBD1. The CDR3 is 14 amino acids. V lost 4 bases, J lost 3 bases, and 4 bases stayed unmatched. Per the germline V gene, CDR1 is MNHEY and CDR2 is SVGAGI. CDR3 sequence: CASSLTGGVYEQYF. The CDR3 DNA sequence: TGTGCCAGCAGTTTGACAGGGGGTGTCTACGAGCAGTACTTC.

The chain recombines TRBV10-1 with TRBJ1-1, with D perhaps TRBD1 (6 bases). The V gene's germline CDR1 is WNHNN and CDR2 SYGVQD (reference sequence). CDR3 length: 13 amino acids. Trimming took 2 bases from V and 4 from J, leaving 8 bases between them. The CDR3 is CASSEPGATEAFF. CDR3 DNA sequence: TGCGCCAGCAGTGAGCCAGGGGCCACTGAAGCTTTCTTT.

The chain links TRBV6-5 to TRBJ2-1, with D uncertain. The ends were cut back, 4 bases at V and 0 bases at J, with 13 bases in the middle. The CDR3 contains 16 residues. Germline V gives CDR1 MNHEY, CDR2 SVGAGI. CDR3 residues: CASSSRQGSSYNEQFF. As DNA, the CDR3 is TGTGCCAGCAGTTCGCGACAAGGCAGCTCCTACAATGAGCAGTTCTTC.

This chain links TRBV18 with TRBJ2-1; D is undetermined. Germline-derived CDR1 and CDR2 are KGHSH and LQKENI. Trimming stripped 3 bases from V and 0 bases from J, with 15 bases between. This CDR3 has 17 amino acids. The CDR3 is CASSPHPMGNSYNEQFF. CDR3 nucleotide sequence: TGTGCCAGCTCACCCCATCCTATGGGGAACTCCTACAATGAGCAGTTCTTC.

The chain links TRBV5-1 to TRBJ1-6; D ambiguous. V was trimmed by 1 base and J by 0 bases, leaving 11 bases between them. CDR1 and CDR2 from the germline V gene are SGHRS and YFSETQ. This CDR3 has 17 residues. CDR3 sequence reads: CASSLLGFLSYNSPLHF. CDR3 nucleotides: TGCGCCAGCAGCTTGCTGGGATTTCTCTCCTATAATTCACCCCTCCACTTT.

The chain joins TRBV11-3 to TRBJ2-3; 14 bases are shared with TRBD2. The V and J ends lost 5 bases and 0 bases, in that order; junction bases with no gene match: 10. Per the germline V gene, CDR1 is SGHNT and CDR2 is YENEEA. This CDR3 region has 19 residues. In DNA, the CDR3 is TGTGCCAGCAGCACAAGGACTAGCGGGGGGACCCAAAGCACAGATACGCAGTATTTT. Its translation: CASSTRTSGGTQSTDTQYF.

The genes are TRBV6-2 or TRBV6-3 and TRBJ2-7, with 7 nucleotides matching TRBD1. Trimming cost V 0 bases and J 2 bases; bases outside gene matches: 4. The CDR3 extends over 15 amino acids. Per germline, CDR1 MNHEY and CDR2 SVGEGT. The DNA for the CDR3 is TGTGCCAGCAGTTACTCGGGACAGATAACCTACGAGCAGTACTTC. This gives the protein CASSYSGQITYEQYF.

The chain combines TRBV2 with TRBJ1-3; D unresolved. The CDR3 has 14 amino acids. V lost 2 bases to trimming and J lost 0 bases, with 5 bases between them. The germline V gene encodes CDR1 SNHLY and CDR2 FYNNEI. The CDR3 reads CASSEINSGNTIYF. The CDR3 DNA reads TGTGCCAGCAGTGAAATCAACTCTGGAAACACCATATATTTT.